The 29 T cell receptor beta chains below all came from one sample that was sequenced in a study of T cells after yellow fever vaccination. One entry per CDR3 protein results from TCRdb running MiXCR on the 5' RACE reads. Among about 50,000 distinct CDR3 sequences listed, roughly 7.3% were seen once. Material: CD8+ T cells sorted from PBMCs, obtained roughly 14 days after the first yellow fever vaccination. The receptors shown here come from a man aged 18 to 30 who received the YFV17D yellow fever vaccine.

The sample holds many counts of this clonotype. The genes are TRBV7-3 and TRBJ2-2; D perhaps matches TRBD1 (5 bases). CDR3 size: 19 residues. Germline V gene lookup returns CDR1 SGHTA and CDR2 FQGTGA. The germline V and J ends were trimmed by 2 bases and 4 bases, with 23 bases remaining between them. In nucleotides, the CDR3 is TGTGCCAGCAGCTTAGACAGTCTGTTAAGGGGTGACGGCACCGGGGAGCTGTTTTTT. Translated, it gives CASSLDSLLRGDGTGELFF.

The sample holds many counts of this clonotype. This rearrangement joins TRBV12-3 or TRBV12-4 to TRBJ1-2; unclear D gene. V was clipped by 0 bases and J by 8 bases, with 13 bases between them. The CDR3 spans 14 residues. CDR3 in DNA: TGTGCCAGCAGTTTAGCAACGGCAGGCGGCGGCTACACCTTC. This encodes CASSLATAGGGYTF.

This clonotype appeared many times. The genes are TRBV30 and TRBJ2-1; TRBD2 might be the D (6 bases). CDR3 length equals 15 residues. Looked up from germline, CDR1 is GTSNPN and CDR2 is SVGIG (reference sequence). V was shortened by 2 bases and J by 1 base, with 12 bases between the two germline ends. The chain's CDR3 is CAWSRTSKSYNEQFF. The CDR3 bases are TGTGCCTGGAGTAGAACTAGCAAATCCTACAATGAGCAGTTCTTC.

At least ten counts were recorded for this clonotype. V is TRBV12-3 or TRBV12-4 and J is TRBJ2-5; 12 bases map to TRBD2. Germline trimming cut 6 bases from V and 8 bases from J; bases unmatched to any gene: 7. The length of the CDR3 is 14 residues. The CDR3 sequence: CASRGTSGPGTQYF. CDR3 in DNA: TGTGCCAGCAGAGGGACTAGCGGGCCCGGCACCCAGTACTTC.

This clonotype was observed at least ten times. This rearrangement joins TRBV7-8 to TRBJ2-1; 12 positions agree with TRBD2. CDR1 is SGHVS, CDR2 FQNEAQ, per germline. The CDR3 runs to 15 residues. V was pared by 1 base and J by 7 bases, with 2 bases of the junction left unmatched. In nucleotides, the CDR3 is TGTGCCAGCAGCTTAGGGACTAGCGGGGCGAATGAGCAGTTCTTC. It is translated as CASSLGTSGANEQFF.

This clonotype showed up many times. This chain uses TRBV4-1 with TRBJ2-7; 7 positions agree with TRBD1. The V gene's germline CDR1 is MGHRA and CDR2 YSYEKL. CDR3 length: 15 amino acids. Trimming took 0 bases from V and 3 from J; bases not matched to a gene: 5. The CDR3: CASSQEGGALYEQYV. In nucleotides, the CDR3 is TGCGCCAGCAGCCAAGAAGGGGGCGCGCTCTACGAGCAGTACGTC.

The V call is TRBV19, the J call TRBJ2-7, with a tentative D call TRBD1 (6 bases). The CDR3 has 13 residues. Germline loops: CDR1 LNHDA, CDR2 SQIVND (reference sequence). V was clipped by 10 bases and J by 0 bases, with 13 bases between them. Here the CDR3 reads CATSQGNSYEQYF. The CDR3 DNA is TGTGCCACCTCGCAGGGGAACTCCTACGAGCAGTACTTC.

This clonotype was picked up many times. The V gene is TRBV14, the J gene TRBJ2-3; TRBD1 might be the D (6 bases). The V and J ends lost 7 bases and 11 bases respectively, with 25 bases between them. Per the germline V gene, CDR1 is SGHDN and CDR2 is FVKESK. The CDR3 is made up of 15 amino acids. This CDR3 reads CASKRDTGGLGKQYF. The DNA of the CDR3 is TGTGCCAGCAAGAGGGACACCGGTGGGCTGGGGAAGCAGTATTTT.

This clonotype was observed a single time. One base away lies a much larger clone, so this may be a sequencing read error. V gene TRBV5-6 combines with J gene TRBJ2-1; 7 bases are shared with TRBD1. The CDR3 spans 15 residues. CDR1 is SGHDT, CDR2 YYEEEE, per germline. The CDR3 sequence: CASSFGDRAYSEQFF. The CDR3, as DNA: TGTGCCAGCAGCTTCGGCGACAGGGCCTACAGTGAGCAGTTCTTC. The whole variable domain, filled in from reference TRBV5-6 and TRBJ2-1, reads DAGVTQSPTHLIKTRGQQVTLRCSPKSGHDTVSWYQQALGQGPQFIFQYYEEEERQRGNFPDRFSGHQFPNYSSELNVNALLLGDSALYLCASSFGDRAYSEQFFGPGTRLTVL.

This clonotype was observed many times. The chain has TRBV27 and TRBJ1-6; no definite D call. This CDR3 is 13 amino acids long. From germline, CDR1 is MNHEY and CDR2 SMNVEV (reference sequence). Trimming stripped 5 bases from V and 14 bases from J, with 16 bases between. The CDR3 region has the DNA TGTGCCAGCAGTCCCGGCGGGTCTTTTTCCCTCCACTTT. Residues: CASSPGGSFSLHF.

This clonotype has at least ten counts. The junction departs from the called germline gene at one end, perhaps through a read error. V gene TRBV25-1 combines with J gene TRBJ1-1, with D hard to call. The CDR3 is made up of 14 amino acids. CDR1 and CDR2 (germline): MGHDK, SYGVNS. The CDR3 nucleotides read TGTGCCAGCGGTGAATGGAGCAAACACACTGAAGCTTTCTTT. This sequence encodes CASGEWSKHTEAFF.

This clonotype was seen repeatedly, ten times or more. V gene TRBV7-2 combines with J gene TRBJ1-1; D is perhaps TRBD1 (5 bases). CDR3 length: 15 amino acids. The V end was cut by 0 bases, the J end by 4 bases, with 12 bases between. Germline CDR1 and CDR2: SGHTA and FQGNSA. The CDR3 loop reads CASSLAGVSLTEAFF. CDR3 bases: TGTGCCAGCAGCTTAGCAGGGGTTAGTCTCACTGAAGCTTTCTTT.

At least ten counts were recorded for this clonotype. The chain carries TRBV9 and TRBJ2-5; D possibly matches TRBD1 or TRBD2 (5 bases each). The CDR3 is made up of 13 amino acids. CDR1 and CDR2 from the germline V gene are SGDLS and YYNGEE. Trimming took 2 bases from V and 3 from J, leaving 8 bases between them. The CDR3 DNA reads TGTGCCAGCAGCGTGATGGGGGAAGAGACCCAGTACTTC. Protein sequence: CASSVMGEETQYF. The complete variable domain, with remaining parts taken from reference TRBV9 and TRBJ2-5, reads DSGVTQTPKHLITATGQRVTLRCSPRSGDLSVYWYQQSLDQGLQFLIQYYNGEERAKGNILERFSAQQFPDLHSELNLSSLELGDSALYFCASSVMGEETQYFGPGTRLLVL.

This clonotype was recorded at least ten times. The CDR3: CAGGTLNTGELFF. CDR3 nucleotides: TGTGCCGGAGGGACGCTGAACACCGGGGAGCTGTTTTTT. The chain joins TRBV7-9 to TRBJ2-2; tentatively, D is TRBD2 (6 bases). Germline CDR1 SEHNR, CDR2 FQNEAQ (reference sequence). The ends were cut back, 11 bases at V and 1 base at J, with 11 bases in the middle. This CDR3 region has 13 residues. The full variable domain, its missing parts supplied by reference TRBV7-9 and TRBJ2-2, is DTGVSQNPRHKITKRGQNVTFRCDPISEHNRLYWYRQTLGQGPEFLTYFQNEAQLEKSRLLSDRFSAERPKGSFSTLEIQRTEQGDSAMYLCAGGTLNTGELFFGEGSRLTVL.

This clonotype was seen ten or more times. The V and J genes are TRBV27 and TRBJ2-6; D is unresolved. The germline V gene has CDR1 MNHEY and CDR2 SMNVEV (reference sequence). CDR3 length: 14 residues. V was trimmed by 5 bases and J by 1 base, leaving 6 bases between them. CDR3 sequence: CASSPWSGANVLTF. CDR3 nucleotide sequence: TGTGCCAGCAGTCCTTGGTCTGGGGCCAACGTCCTGACTTTC.

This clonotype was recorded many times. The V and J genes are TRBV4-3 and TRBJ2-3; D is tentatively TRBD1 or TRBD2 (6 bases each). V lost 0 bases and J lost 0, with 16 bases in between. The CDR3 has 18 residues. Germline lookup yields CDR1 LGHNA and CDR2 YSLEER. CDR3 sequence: CASSQDLLTGASTDTQYF. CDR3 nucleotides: TGCGCCAGCAGCCAAGATCTGCTTACGGGGGCTAGCACAGATACGCAGTATTTT.

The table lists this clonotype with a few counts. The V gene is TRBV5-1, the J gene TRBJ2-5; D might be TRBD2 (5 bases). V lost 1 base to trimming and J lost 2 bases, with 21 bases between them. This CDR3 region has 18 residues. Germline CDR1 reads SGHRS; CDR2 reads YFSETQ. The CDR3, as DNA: TGCGCCAGCAGCTTGCCAACCGCGTCGGCGGAGGCGCAAGAGACCCAGTACTTC. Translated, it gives CASSLPTASAEAQETQYF.

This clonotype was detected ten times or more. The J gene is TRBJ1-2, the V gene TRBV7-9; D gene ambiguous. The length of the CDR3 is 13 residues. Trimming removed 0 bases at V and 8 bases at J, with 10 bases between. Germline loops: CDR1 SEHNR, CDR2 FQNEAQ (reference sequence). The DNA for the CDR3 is TGTGCCAGCAGCTTAGCCGAGCTAAGGGGCTACACCTTC. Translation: CASSLAELRGYTF.

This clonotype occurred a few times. The CDR3 protein is CASSQEGYGDTGIQPQHF. As DNA, the CDR3 is TGCGCCAGCAGCCAAGAAGGGTACGGAGACACAGGGATTCAGCCCCAGCATTTT. This chain connects TRBV4-3 to TRBJ1-5; D possibly corresponds to TRBD1 (6 bases). Trimming shortened V by 0 bases and J by 6 bases, and 21 bases separated the two germline ends. The CDR3 runs 18 residues. Germline loops: CDR1 LGHNA, CDR2 YSLEER.

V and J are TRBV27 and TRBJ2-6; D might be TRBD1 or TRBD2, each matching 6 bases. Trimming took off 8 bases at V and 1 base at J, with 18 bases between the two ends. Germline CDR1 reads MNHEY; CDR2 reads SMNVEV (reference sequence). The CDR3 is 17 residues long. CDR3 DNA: TGTGCCAGCGGGTCCCTAACAGGGACTTCTGGGGCCAACGTCCTGACTTTC. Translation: CASGSLTGTSGANVLTF.

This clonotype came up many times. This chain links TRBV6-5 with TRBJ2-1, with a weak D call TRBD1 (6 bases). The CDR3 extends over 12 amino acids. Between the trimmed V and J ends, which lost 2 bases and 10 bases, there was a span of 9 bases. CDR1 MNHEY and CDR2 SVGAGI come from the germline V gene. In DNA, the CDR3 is TGTGCCAGCAGTTACGGGGGCATCGAGCAGTTCTTC. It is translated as CASSYGGIEQFF.

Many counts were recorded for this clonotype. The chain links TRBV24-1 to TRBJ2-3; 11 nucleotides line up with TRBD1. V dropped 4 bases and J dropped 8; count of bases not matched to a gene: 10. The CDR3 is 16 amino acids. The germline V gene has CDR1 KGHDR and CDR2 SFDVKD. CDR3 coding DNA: TGTGCCACCAGTGACCCTAGGGACAGGGGGGGAGGTACGCAGTATTTT. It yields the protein CATSDPRDRGGGTQYF.

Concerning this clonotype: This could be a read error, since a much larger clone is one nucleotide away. CDR3 region: CARTIGRGAELF. The CDR3 coding sequence is TGTGCCCGCACCATCGGGCGGGGGGCGGAACTCTTT. The chain has TRBV2 and TRBJ1-1; the D gene is possibly TRBD1 (6 bases). The germline V gene has CDR1 SNHLY and CDR2 FYNNEI. The CDR3 runs 12 residues.

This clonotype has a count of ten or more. CDR3 nucleotides: TGCGCCAGCAGACAGGGTGGGGCCAACGTCCTGACTTTC. Amino acid sequence: CASRQGGANVLTF. The chain is built from TRBV23-1 and TRBJ2-6; tentatively, D is TRBD1 (6 bases). TRBV23-1 is assigned to the ORF class and has an uncertain function. The ends were cut back, 6 bases at V and 3 bases at J, with 6 bases in the middle. This CDR3 contains 13 residues.

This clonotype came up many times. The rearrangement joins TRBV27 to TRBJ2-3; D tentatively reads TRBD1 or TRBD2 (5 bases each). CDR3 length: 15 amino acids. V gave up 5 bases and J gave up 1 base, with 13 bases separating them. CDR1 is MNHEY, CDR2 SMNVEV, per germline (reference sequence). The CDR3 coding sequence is TGTGCCAGCAGTGGGAAAGTGGGGGGCACAGATACGCAGTATTTT. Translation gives CASSGKVGGTDTQYF.

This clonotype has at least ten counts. The chain's CDR3 is CASSPGQFTGELFF. In DNA, the CDR3 is TGCGCCAGCAGCCCGGGACAGTTCACCGGGGAGCTGTTTTTT. This sequence joins TRBV5-1 and TRBJ2-2; 7 nucleotides match TRBD1. The V segment lost 4 bases and the J segment 4 bases; nucleotides outside the gene matches: 4. The CDR3 contains 14 residues. CDR1 SGHRS and CDR2 YFSETQ come from the germline V gene.

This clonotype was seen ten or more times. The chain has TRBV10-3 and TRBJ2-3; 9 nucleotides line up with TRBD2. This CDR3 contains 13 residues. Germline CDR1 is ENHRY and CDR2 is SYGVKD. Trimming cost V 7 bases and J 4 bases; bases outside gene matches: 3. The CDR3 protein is CAIMRGGADTQYF. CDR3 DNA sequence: TGTGCCATCATGCGGGGGGGGGCAGATACGCAGTATTTT.

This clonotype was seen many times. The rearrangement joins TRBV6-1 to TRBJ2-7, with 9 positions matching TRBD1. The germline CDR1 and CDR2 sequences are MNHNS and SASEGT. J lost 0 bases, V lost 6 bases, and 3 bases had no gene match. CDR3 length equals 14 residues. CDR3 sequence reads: CASRDRGASYEQYF. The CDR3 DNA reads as TGTGCCAGCAGGGACAGGGGCGCCTCCTACGAGCAGTACTTC.

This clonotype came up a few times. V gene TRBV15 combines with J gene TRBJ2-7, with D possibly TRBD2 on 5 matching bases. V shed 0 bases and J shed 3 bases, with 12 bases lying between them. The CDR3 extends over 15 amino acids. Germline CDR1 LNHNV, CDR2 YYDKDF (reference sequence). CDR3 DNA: TGTGCCACCAGCAGAGATAGAGGGAATTTCTACGAGCAGTACGTC. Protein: CATSRDRGNFYEQYV.